This T cell receptor (beta chain) was observed in a study of CD8+ T cells in alopecia areata. Germline V gene lookup returns CDR1 SEHNR and CDR2 FQNEAQ (reference sequence). The CDR3 spans 14 residues. Trimming left V 1 base short and J 8 bases short, with 12 bases between. RNA was isolated and reverse transcribed to cDNA, the sequencing template. The method was immunoSEQ multiplex PCR; TCRdb's version includes in-frame clones alone and lacks a portion of them. In the table there are 150,000 or so clones, around 50% of which are singletons. There are a few counts of this clone. Both CD4+ and CD8+ T cells were separated by sorting PBMCs.

This TCR came from a human donor with alopecia areata. Sequencing used CD8+ T cells sorted from blood, obtained at week 0. This chain links TRBV7-9 with TRBJ2-1; no clear D gene. The CDR3 loop reads CASSLVLGNDEQFF. The CDR3 bases are TGTGCCAGCAGCTTAGTACTTGGTAATGATGAGCAGTTCTTC.